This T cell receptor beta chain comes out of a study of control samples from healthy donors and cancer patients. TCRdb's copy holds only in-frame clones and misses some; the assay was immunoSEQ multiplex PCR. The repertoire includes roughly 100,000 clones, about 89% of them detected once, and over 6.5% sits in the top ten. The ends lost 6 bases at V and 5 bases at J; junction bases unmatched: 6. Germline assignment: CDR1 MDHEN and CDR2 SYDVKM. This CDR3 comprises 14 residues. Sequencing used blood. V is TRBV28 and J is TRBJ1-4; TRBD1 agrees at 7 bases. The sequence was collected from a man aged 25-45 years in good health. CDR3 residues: CASSQGQLNEKLFF. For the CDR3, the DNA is TGTGCCAGCAGCCAGGGACAGCTGAATGAAAAACTGTTTTTT.